These 6 T cell receptor beta chains originate from one sample sequenced in a study of cytomegalovirus exposure and HLA in healthy donors. PCR primers comprised 60 Vbeta and 13 Jbeta primers. Profiling relied on immunoSEQ multiplex PCR, and the TCRdb table lists in-frame clones only, not all of them. The sample contains 250,000 or so clones, around 90% of which appear only once. The material sequenced was PBMCs. Receptor source: a girl aged 2-10 years in good health and CMV-seronegative.

This chain links TRBV7-9 with TRBJ2-1, with 12 bases identical to TRBD2. The CDR3 runs 14 residues. V shed 7 bases, J shed 7 bases, and the junction held 5 bases outside the gene matches. Germline values: CDR1 SEHNR, CDR2 FQNEAQ (reference sequence). The CDR3 reads CASTATSGGNEQFF. Here the CDR3 DNA reads TGTGCCAGCACCGCAACTAGCGGGGGGAATGAGCAGTTCTTC. The complete variable domain, with remaining parts taken from reference TRBV7-9 and TRBJ2-1, reads DTGVSQNPRHKITKRGQNVTFRCDPISEHNRLYWYRQTLGQGPEFLTYFQNEAQLEKSRLLSDRFSAERPKGSFSTLEIQRTEQGDSAMYLCASTATSGGNEQFFGPGTRLTVL.

This chain uses TRBV6-1 with TRBJ2-5; 7 bases fit TRBD2. V shed 1 base and J 4 bases; nucleotides not matched to a gene: 3. Germline V gives CDR1 MNHNS, CDR2 SASEGT. This CDR3 comprises 14 residues. The CDR3 DNA follows: TGTGCCAGCAGTGAAGTCGGGAGGATAGAGACCCAGTACTTC. Encoded protein: CASSEVGRIETQYF.

The rearrangement joins TRBV27 to TRBJ2-7; 12 positions match TRBD1. This CDR3 spans 13 amino acids. V lost 5 bases to trimming and J lost 5 bases; unmatched junction nucleotides: 1. CDR1 is MNHEY, CDR2 SMNVEV, per germline (reference sequence). The CDR3 here is CASSGDRGHEQYF. The CDR3 region has the DNA TGTGCCAGCAGTGGGGACAGGGGGCACGAGCAGTACTTC.

The rearrangement links TRBV19 to TRBJ1-1, with D maybe TRBD1 (5 bases). Per germline, CDR1 LNHDA and CDR2 SQIVND (reference sequence). V lost 5 bases and J 0 bases, leaving 10 bases between the germline ends. The CDR3 is made up of 14 amino acids. As DNA, the CDR3 is TGTGCCAGTAGTGGAGGGACGGTGAACACTGAAGCTTTCTTT. It encodes CASSGGTVNTEAFF.

This chain uses TRBV18 with TRBJ1-2, with D possibly being TRBD1 (5 bases). The CDR3 extends over 17 amino acids. The germline gives CDR1 KGHSH, CDR2 LQKENI. V lost 4 bases and J 0 bases, leaving 18 bases between the germline ends. CDR3: CASSRSRTKETNYGYTF. CDR3 DNA sequence: TGTGCCAGCTCACGAAGCAGGACAAAAGAAACTAACTATGGCTACACCTTC.

V and J are TRBV6-6 and TRBJ1-4; 8 bases align to TRBD1. V was pared by 8 bases and J by 2 bases, with 1 base of the junction left unmatched. In germline, CDR1 is MNHNY, CDR2 SVGAGI (reference sequence). This CDR3 is 13 amino acids long. The CDR3 spells CASGDRTNEKLFF. In DNA, the CDR3 is TGTGCCAGCGGGGACAGGACTAATGAAAAACTGTTTTTT.